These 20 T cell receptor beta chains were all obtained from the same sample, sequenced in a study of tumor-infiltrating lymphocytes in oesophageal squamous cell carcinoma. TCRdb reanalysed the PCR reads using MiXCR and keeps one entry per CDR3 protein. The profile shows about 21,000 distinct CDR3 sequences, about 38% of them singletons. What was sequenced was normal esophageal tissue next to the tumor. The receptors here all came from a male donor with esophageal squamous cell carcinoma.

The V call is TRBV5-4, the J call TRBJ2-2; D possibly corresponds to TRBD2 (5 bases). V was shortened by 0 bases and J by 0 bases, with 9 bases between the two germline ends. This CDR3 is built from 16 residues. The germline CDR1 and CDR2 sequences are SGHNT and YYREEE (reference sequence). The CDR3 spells CASSLVLAANTGELFF. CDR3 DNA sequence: TGTGCCAGCAGCTTGGTCCTAGCCGCGAACACCGGGGAGCTGTTTTTT. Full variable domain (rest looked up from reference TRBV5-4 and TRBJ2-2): ETGVTQSPTHLIKTRGQQVTLRCSSQSGHNTVSWYQQALGQGPQFIFQYYREEENGRGNFPPRFSGLQFPNYSSELNVNALELDDSALYLCASSLVLAANTGELFFGEGSRLTVL.

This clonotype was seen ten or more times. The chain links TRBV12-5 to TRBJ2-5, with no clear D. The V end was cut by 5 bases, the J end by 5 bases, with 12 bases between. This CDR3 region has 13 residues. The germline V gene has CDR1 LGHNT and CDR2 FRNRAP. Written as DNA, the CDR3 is TGTGCTAGTGGTGCCGACATCAGGGAGACCCAGTACTTC. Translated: CASGADIRETQYF.

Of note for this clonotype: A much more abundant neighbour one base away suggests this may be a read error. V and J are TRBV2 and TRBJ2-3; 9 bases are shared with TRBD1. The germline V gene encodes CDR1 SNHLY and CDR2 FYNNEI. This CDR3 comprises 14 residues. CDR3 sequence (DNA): TGTGCCTGCAGACAGGGGGAGAACACCGGGGAGCTGTATTTT. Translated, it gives CACRQGENTGELYF.

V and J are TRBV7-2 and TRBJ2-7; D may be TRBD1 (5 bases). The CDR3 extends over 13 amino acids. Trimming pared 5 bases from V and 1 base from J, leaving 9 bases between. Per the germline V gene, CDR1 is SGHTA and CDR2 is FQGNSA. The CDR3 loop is CASSPRVSYEQYF. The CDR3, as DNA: TGTGCCAGCAGCCCCAGGGTATCCTACGAGCAGTACTTC.

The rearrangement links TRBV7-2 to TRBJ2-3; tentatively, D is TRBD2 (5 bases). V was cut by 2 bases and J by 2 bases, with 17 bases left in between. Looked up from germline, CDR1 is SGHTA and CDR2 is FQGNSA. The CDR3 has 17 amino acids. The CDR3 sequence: CASSLRFSLLATDTQYF. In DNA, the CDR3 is TGTGCCAGCAGCTTACGGTTTTCTTTGCTAGCCACAGATACGCAGTATTTT.

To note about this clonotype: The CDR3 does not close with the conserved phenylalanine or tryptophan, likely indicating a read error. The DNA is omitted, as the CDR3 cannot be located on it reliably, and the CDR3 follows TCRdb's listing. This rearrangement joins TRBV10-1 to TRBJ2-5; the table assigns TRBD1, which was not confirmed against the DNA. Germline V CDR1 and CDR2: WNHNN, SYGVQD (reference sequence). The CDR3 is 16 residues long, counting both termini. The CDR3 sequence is CASSPSGGGLGYTFGS.

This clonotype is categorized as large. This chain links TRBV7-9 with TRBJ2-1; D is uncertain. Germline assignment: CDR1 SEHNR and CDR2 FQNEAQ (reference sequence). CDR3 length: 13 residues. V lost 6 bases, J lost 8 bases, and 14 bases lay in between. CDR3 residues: CASRTESWDEQFF. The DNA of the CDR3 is TGTGCCAGCAGAACCGAAAGCTGGGATGAGCAGTTCTTC.

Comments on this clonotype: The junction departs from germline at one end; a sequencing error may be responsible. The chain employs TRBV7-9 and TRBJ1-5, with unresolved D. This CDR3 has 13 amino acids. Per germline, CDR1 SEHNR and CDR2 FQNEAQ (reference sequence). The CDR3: CASGLRRYQPQHF. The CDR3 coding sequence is TGTGCCAGCGGCTTAAGGAGGTATCAGCCCCAGCATTTT.

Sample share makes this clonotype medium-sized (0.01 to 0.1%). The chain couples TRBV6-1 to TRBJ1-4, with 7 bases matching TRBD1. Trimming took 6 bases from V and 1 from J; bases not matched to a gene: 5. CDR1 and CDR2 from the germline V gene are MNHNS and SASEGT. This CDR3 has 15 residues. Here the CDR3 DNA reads TGTGCCAGCAGAACCTACAGGGGAACTAATGAAAAACTGTTTTTT. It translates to CASRTYRGTNEKLFF.

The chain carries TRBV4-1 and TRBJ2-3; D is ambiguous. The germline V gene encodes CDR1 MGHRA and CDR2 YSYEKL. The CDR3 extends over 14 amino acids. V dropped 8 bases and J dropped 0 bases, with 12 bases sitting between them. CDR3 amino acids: CASGVSVSTDTQYF. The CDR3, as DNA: TGCGCCAGCGGCGTGAGCGTTAGCACAGATACGCAGTATTTT.

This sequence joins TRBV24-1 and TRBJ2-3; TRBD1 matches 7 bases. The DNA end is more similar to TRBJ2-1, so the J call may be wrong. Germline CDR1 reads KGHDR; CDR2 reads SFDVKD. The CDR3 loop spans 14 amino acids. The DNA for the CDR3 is TGTGCCACCAGTGAGACCGGGACAGTAGAGACCCAGTTCTTC. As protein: CATSETGTVETQFF.

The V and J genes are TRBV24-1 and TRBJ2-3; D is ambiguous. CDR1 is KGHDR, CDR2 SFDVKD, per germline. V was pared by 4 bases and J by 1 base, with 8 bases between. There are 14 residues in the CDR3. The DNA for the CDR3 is TGTGCCACCAGTGACGCGGCGGGCACAGATACGCAGTATTTT. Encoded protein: CATSDAAGTDTQYF.

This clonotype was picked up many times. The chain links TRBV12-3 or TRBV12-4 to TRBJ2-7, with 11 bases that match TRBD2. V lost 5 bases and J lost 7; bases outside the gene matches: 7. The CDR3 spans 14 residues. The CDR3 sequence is CASSPGLAEGEQYF. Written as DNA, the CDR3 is TGTGCCAGCAGTCCGGGACTAGCGGAAGGGGAGCAGTACTTC.

The CDR3 bases are TGTGCCAGCAGTTCCGGACAGGGGAATCCCTACGAGCAGTACTTC. Its translation: CASSSGQGNPYEQYF. The genes are TRBV27 and TRBJ2-5, with 9 bases fitting TRBD1. The DNA end lines up better with TRBJ2-7; the J call may be wrong. This CDR3 has 15 residues. Germline lookup yields CDR1 MNHEY and CDR2 SMNVEV (reference sequence).

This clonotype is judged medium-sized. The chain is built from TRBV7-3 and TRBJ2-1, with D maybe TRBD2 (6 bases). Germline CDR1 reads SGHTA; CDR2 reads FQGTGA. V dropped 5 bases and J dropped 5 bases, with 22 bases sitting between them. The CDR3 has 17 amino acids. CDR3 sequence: CASSPQALGLRDNEQFF. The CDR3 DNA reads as TGTGCCAGCAGCCCCCAGGCCCTAGGACTACGAGACAATGAGCAGTTCTTC.

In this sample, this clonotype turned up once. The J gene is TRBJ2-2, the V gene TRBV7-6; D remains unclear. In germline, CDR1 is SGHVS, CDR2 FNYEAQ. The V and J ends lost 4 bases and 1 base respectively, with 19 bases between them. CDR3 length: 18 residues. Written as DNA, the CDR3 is TGTGCCAGCAGCTCAAGGGCCAAAGGAGAGGTGAACACCGGGGAGCTGTTTTTT. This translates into CASSSRAKGEVNTGELFF.

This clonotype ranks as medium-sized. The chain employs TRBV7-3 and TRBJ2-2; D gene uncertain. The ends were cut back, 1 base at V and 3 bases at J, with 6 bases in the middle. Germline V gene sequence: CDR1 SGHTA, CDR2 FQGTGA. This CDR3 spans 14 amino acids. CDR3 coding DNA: TGTGCCAGCAGCTTAAACCAGTACACCGGGGAGCTGTTTTTT. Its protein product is CASSLNQYTGELFF. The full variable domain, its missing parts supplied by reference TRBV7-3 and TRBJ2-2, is GAGVSQTPSNKVTEKGKYVELRCDPISGHTALYWYRQSLGQGPEFLIYFQGTGAADDSGLPNDRFFAVRPEGSVSTLKIQRTERGDSAVYLCASSLNQYTGELFFGEGSRLTVL.

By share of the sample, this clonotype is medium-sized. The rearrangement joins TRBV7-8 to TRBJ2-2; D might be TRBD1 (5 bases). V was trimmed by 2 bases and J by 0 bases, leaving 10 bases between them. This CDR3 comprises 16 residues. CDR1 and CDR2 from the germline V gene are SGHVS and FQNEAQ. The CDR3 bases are TGTGCCAGCAGCTTATCCCAAGGGGCGAACACCGGGGAGCTGTTTTTT. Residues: CASSLSQGANTGELFF.

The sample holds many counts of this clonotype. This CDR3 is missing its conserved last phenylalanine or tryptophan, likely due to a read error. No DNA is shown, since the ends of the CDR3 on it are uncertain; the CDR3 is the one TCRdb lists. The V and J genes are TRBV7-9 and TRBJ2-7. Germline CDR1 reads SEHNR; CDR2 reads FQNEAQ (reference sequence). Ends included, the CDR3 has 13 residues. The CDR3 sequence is CASSLSYGYTFGS.

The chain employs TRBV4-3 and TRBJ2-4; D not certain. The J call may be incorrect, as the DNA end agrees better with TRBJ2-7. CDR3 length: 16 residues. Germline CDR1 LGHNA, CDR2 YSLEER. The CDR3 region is CASSQDLGQVAYEQYF. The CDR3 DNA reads TGCGCCAGCAGCCAAGATCTTGGCCAAGTAGCTTACGAGCAGTACTTC.